Listed below are T cell receptor beta chains from one sample, sequenced in a study of vaccination and CD4 T cells after COVID-19. These TCRs are of unknown antigen specificity. TCRdb ran MiXCR on the PCR reads and lists one entry per CDR3 protein. The top ten hold about a sixth of the sample, which has 15,000 to 20,000 distinct CDR3 sequences, about half seen once. Sequencing used CD4+ T cells from blood, cultured in vitro, obtained before SARS-CoV-2 vaccination. The receptors were sampled from a human donor who had recovered from COVID-19. The CDR3 runs from the conserved cysteine through the conserved F or W. Fields, in order: J gene, clone size, V gene, D gene, CDR3 protein, CDR3 DNA. D genes are given only for firm matches. Not every row has a clone size; where given, it reads once, few, many or a size class.

>TRBJ2-7|-|TRBV28|-
CASSPSATLYEQYF
TGTGCCAGCAGTCCCTCTGCTACTCTCTACGAGCAGTACTTC
>TRBJ1-1|-|TRBV5-4|TRBD1
CASSLAGQGRYTEAFF
TGTGCCAGCAGCTTGGCGGGACAGGGGCGGTACACTGAAGCTTTCTTT
>TRBJ1-1|-|TRBV27|-
CASGGLSNTEAFF
TGTGCCAGCGGGGGACTCTCGAACACTGAAGCTTTCTTT
>TRBJ2-5|few|TRBV6-1|TRBD1
CASSEISGTGETQYF
TGTGCCAGCAGTGAGATTTCCGGGACAGGGGAGACCCAGTACTTC
>TRBJ2-7|-|TRBV20-1|-
CSGGVGSYEQYF
TGCAGTGGCGGGGTCGGATCCTACGAGCAGTACTTC
>TRBJ2-5|few|TRBV11-3|TRBD2
CASGTSGGPTETQYF
TGTGCCAGCGGGACTAGCGGGGGTCCTACGGAGACCCAGTACTTC
>TRBJ1-6|-|TRBV7-9|-
CASSFSGISPLHF
TGTGCCAGCAGCTTCTCGGGGATTTCACCCCTCCACTTT
>TRBJ2-5|-|TRBV20-1|-
CSARDITGGGLIQETQYF
TGCAGTGCTAGAGACATTACAGGAGGGGGGCTAATTCAAGAGACCCAGTACTTC
>TRBJ2-3|-|TRBV27|-
CASSLRRTFTDTQYF
TGTGCCAGCAGTTTGAGGCGGACTTTTACAGATACGCAGTATTTT
>TRBJ1-2|few|TRBV20-1|-
CSARASLNYGYTF
TGCAGTGCTAGGGCCAGCCTTAACTATGGCTACACCTTC
>TRBJ1-1|-|TRBV6-1|TRBD1
CASRRRQGNTEAFF
TGTGCCAGCAGGCGGAGACAGGGGAACACTGAAGCTTTCTTT
>TRBJ2-5|-|TRBV4-2|TRBD2
CASSQVESSGGSQETQYF
TGTGCCAGCAGCCAAGTTGAGTCTAGCGGGGGTTCTCAAGAGACCCAGTACTTC
>TRBJ1-2|few|TRBV7-2|-
CASSLGGRVLRGYTF
TGTGCCAGCAGCTTAGGGGGGCGCGTCCTTCGCGGCTACACCTTC
>TRBJ1-1|few|TRBV20-1|-
CSASRGNTEAFF
TGCAGTGCTAGCAGGGGGAACACTGAAGCTTTCTTT
>TRBJ1-2|-|TRBV28|TRBD1
CASSWGQGYGYTF
TGTGCCAGCAGTTGGGGACAGGGCTATGGCTACACCTTC
>TRBJ1-5|few|TRBV21-1|-
CASRLTSNQPQHF
TGTGCCAGCAGGCTAACTAGCAATCAGCCCCAGCATTTT
>TRBJ2-7|-|TRBV11-2|-
CASSLDRTSSYEQYF
TGTGCCAGCAGCTTAGACAGGACCTCCTCCTACGAGCAGTACTTC